These 32 T cell receptor beta chains were sequenced from one sample in a study of cytomegalovirus exposure and HLA in healthy donors. The PCR made use of 60 Vbeta and 13 Jbeta primers. TCRdb keeps only in-frame clones here, not all; method: immunoSEQ multiplex PCR. The sample holds roughly 250,000 clones, 84% seen once. The sequenced material came from PBMCs. These receptors were collected from a woman in her 40s in good health and CMV-seropositive.

The rearrangement uses TRBV20-1 and TRBJ1-2, with a weak D call TRBD1 (5 bases). Germline loops: CDR1 DFQATT, CDR2 SNEGSKA (reference sequence). The CDR3 has 11 amino acids. V was clipped by 4 bases and J by 6 bases, with 9 bases between them. The CDR3, as DNA: TGCAGTGCTATAAGGGGCGATGGCTACACCTTC. It encodes CSAIRGDGYTF.

This chain joins TRBV4-2 and TRBJ2-3, with TRBD1 identical over 10 bases. V dropped 1 base and J dropped 3; count of bases not matched to a gene: 4. The CDR3 sequence is 16 residues long. CDR1 and CDR2 (germline): LGHNA, YNFKEQ. This chain's CDR3 is CASSQAGTGVTDTQYF. CDR3 nucleotide sequence: TGTGCCAGCAGCCAAGCCGGGACAGGGGTTACAGATACGCAGTATTTT.

The chain uses TRBV4-1 and TRBJ1-1; possibly TRBD1 for D (5 bases). Between the trimmed V and J ends, which lost 6 bases and 4 bases, there was a span of 27 bases. This CDR3 has 18 residues. Germline CDR1 MGHRA, CDR2 YSYEKL. CDR3 amino acids: CASRREGSGNERITEAFF. CDR3 sequence (DNA): TGCGCCAGCAGGCGGGAGGGGTCCGGGAACGAGAGGATCACTGAAGCTTTCTTT.

The chain uses TRBV5-6 and TRBJ2-7; 7 nucleotides align to TRBD1. Germline V gene sequence: CDR1 SGHDT, CDR2 YYEEEE. CDR3 size: 15 residues. With 4 bases clipped from V and 0 bases from J, the junction kept 7 bases outside the gene matches. The CDR3 bases are TGTGCCAGCAGCCCTGGACAGGTAAACTCCTACGAGCAGTACTTC. Its translation is CASSPGQVNSYEQYF. Full variable domain (missing parts from reference TRBV5-6 and TRBJ2-7): DAGVTQSPTHLIKTRGQQVTLRCSPKSGHDTVSWYQQALGQGPQFIFQYYEEEERQRGNFPDRFSGHQFPNYSSELNVNALLLGDSALYLCASSPGQVNSYEQYFGPGTRLTVT.

The gene calls are TRBV28 and TRBJ2-3, with 9 positions matching TRBD2. V shed 6 bases, J shed 6 bases, and the junction held 13 bases outside the gene matches. The CDR3 contains 16 residues. Per germline, CDR1 MDHEN and CDR2 SYDVKM. Here the CDR3 DNA reads TGTGCCAGCAGCCCCCTGGGGAGCGGGAGGTCGGATACGCAGTATTTT. Translation: CASSPLGSGRSDTQYF.

The gene calls are TRBV29-1 and TRBJ2-1, with unresolved D. The CDR3 extends over 14 amino acids. V lost 6 bases and J 0 bases, leaving 12 bases between the germline ends. Germline V lookup: CDR1 SQVTM, CDR2 ANQGSEA. The CDR3, as DNA: TGCAGCGTGACCAGGCTGGGCTCCTACAATGAGCAGTTCTTC. This encodes CSVTRLGSYNEQFF.

This clone appeared once. This chain uses TRBV2 with TRBJ2-7, with D possibly matching TRBD1 (5 bases). Germline values: CDR1 SNHLY, CDR2 FYNNEI. Trimming cost V 2 bases and J 1 base, with 9 bases left between them. The CDR3 loop spans 14 amino acids. CDR3 residues: CASSEQAGSYEQYF. As DNA, the CDR3 is TGTGCCAGCAGTGAACAGGCAGGGTCCTACGAGCAGTACTTC. Based on the CDR3 plus reference TRBV2 and TRBJ2-7, the full variable domain is EPEVTQTPSHQVTQMGQEVILRCVPISNHLYFYWYRQILGQKVEFLVSFYNNEISEKSEIFDDQFSVERPDGSNFTLKIRSTKLEDSAMYFCASSEQAGSYEQYFGPGTRLTVT.

The gene calls are TRBV9 and TRBJ2-2; TRBD2 matches 11 bases. The junction had 8 bases not matched to a gene; V was cut back by 4 bases and J by 6 bases. Germline loops: CDR1 SGDLS, CDR2 YYNGEE. CDR3 length equals 16 residues. CDR3 residues: CASSMGLAAGAGELFF. For the CDR3, the DNA is TGTGCCAGCAGCATGGGACTAGCGGCTGGGGCCGGGGAGCTGTTTTTT.

The rearrangement joins TRBV15 to TRBJ1-5, with 8 bases lining up with TRBD1. This CDR3 region has 15 residues. Germline CDR1 reads LNHNV; CDR2 reads YYDKDF (reference sequence). V trimming: 4 bases; J trimming: 1 base; junction bases outside the gene matches: 3. CDR3 residues: CATSTGTGSNQPQHF. The CDR3, as DNA: TGTGCCACCAGCACTGGGACAGGCAGCAATCAGCCCCAGCATTTT.

The V call is TRBV20-1, the J call TRBJ1-1; tentative D call: TRBD1 (6 bases). The V gene's germline CDR1 is DFQATT and CDR2 SNEGSKA (reference sequence). This CDR3 comprises 11 residues. Trimming took off 7 bases at V and 6 bases at J, with 12 bases between the two ends. The CDR3 nucleotides are TGCAGTGTAACAAGGACAGCTGAAGCTTTCTTT. Translated: CSVTRTAEAFF.

The V and J genes are TRBV27 and TRBJ2-6; no clear D gene. The CDR3 extends over 15 amino acids. CDR1 is MNHEY, CDR2 SMNVEV, per germline (reference sequence). V shed 3 bases and J shed 4 bases, with 10 bases lying between them. The CDR3 here is CASSFARSGANVLTF. The CDR3 region has the DNA TGTGCCAGCAGTTTCGCCCGGTCGGGGGCCAACGTCCTGACTTTC.

The genes are TRBV27 and TRBJ2-1; 8 nucleotides line up with TRBD2. The CDR3 is 15 amino acids. Germline V gene lookup returns CDR1 MNHEY and CDR2 SMNVEV (reference sequence). V lost 6 bases, J lost 0 bases, and 4 bases stayed unmatched. The CDR3 region is CASRDGTSSYNEQFF. As DNA, the CDR3 is TGTGCCAGCAGGGACGGGACTAGCTCCTACAATGAGCAGTTCTTC.

This sequence joins TRBV18 and TRBJ1-2; possible D gene TRBD1, 6 bases. The germline V gene has CDR1 KGHSH and CDR2 LQKENI. With 1 base removed from V and 4 bases from J, the gap between germline ends came to 16 bases. This CDR3 region has 16 residues. In DNA form, the CDR3 reads TGTGCCAGCTCACCACAGGGGGTACCCTCGGGCTATGGCTACACCTTC. It encodes CASSPQGVPSGYGYTF.

The J gene is TRBJ2-7, the V gene TRBV18, with D maybe TRBD2 (6 bases). Trimming left V 3 bases short and J 5 bases short, with 11 bases between. The CDR3 has 13 residues. Per germline, CDR1 KGHSH and CDR2 LQKENI. CDR3 amino acids: CASSPGLNDEQYF. CDR3 nucleotide sequence: TGTGCCAGCTCACCGGGACTTAATGACGAGCAGTACTTC.

About this clone: Other DNA sequences in this sample translate to the same CDR3. V gene TRBV18 combines with J gene TRBJ1-1; D remains ambiguous. The length of the CDR3 is 13 residues. V dropped 3 bases and J dropped 3 bases, with 8 bases sitting between them. Germline lookup yields CDR1 KGHSH and CDR2 LQKENI. CDR3 bases: TGTGCCAGCTCACCTCAGGAGGACACTGAAGCTTTCTTT. As protein: CASSPQEDTEAFF.

V usage is TRBV29-1 and J usage is TRBJ2-7, with TRBD1 as a possible D gene (6 bases). This CDR3 region has 14 residues. V lost 3 bases and J lost 0, with 12 bases in between. Germline values: CDR1 SQVTM, CDR2 ANQGSEA. The CDR3 spells CSVEVGHSSYEQYF. DNA of the CDR3: TGCAGCGTTGAGGTGGGACATAGCTCCTACGAGCAGTACTTC.

The V and J genes are TRBV9 and TRBJ2-1, with 14 bases fitting TRBD2. This CDR3 has 17 amino acids. The V segment lost 0 bases and the J segment 9 bases; nucleotides outside the gene matches: 8. From germline, CDR1 is SGDLS and CDR2 YYNGEE. CDR3 DNA sequence: TGTGCCAGCAGCGTAGAGGGACTAGCGGGAGATGTTGGTGAGCAGTTCTTC. Amino acids: CASSVEGLAGDVGEQFF.

The chain couples TRBV28 to TRBJ2-7; tentatively, D is TRBD2 (6 bases). Trimming removed 5 bases from V and 2 bases from J, with 22 bases in between. Germline lookup yields CDR1 MDHEN and CDR2 SYDVKM. The length of the CDR3 is 17 residues. The CDR3 nucleotides are TGTGCCAGCAGTCCACTTATGTGGTCGGGGGAGACCTACGAGCAGTACTTC. Residues: CASSPLMWSGETYEQYF.

This chain's CDR3 is CASKGQLNEKLFF. CDR3 nucleotides: TGTGCCAGCAAAGGACAGCTTAATGAAAAACTGTTTTTT. The gene calls are TRBV6-1 and TRBJ1-4; maybe TRBD1 (6 bases). Germline V lookup: CDR1 MNHNS, CDR2 SASEGT. This CDR3 contains 13 residues. Trimming shortened V by 7 bases and J by 4 bases, and 10 bases separated the two germline ends.

This clone was counted once. This CDR3 is CASSSDLAGADTQYF. The DNA for the CDR3 is TGTGCCAGCAGTTCAGACCTAGCGGGAGCAGATACGCAGTATTTT. The chain uses TRBV6-6 and TRBJ2-3; 10 bases agree with TRBD2. Germline values: CDR1 MNHNY, CDR2 SVGAGI (reference sequence). After removal of 4 bases from V and 4 bases from J, the junction contained 5 bases not matched to a gene. The length of the CDR3 is 15 residues.

This clone was detected only once. The chain links TRBV7-9 to TRBJ1-6; D perhaps matches TRBD1 (5 bases). V lost 1 base and J lost 12, with 7 bases in between. Germline-derived CDR1 and CDR2 are SEHNR and FQNEAQ (reference sequence). The length of the CDR3 is 12 residues. The CDR3 nucleotides read TGTGCCAGCAGCTTAGAGGGACTACCCCTCCACTTT. The encoded protein is CASSLEGLPLHF.

V and J are TRBV7-9 and TRBJ2-3, with 7 bases aligning to TRBD2. The trim removed 1 base at V and 4 bases at J, leaving 5 bases unmatched. Looked up from germline, CDR1 is SEHNR and CDR2 is FQNEAQ (reference sequence). This CDR3 contains 15 residues. The DNA of the CDR3 is TGTGCCAGCAGCTTAGGTGGCGGGAGCGCAGATACGCAGTATTTT. It specifies CASSLGGGSADTQYF.

This chain connects TRBV6-5 to TRBJ2-1, with D perhaps TRBD1 (6 bases). With 4 bases removed from V and 8 bases from J, the gap between germline ends came to 21 bases. Germline CDR1 reads MNHEY; CDR2 reads SVGAGI. The CDR3 consists of 16 residues. CDR3 region: CASSSHLAKGVDEQFF. Here the CDR3 DNA reads TGTGCCAGCAGTTCCCACTTAGCGAAGGGGGTGGATGAGCAGTTCTTC.

This chain uses TRBV29-1 with TRBJ2-1; 8 positions agree with TRBD2. The CDR3 covers 14 residues. Germline-derived CDR1 and CDR2 are SQVTM and ANQGSEA. The junction had 0 bases not matched to a gene; V was cut back by 1 base and J by 1 base. CDR3 nucleotides: TGCAGCGTTGAAGCTAGCGGGTCCTACAATGAGCAGTTCTTC. Protein: CSVEASGSYNEQFF.

The chain carries TRBV9 and TRBJ1-1, with 9 positions matching TRBD1. This CDR3 has 16 residues. CDR1 is SGDLS and CDR2 is YYNGEE in the germline V gene. The V segment lost 3 bases and the J segment 7 bases; nucleotides outside the gene matches: 13. CDR3 region: CASSAAGSQGAVEAFF. DNA of the CDR3: TGTGCCAGCAGCGCCGCGGGCTCACAGGGGGCCGTTGAAGCTTTCTTT.

V is TRBV5-6 and J is TRBJ2-1; TRBD2 matches at 12 bases. V shed 3 bases, J shed 2 bases, and the junction held 6 bases outside the gene matches. Germline CDR1 is SGHDT and CDR2 is YYEEEE. The CDR3 runs to 17 residues. CDR3 residues: CASSYLAGGSPYNEQFF. CDR3 bases: TGTGCCAGCAGCTACCTAGCGGGAGGGAGTCCCTACAATGAGCAGTTCTTC.

This clone was observed a single time. The V call is TRBV5-1, the J call TRBJ2-7, with 12 bases identical to TRBD1. This CDR3 contains 16 residues. V shed 0 bases, J shed 6 bases, and the junction held 7 bases outside the gene matches. The germline V gene has CDR1 SGHRS and CDR2 YFSETQ. This CDR3 reads CASSLAGGQGAAEQYF. As DNA, the CDR3 is TGCGCCAGCAGCTTGGCAGGGGGACAGGGGGCAGCCGAGCAGTACTTC.

The CDR3 region is CASSPDNSYEQYF. The CDR3 DNA reads as TGTGCCAGCAGCCCCGACAATTCCTACGAGCAGTACTTC. V is TRBV7-2 and J is TRBJ2-7, with unresolved D. Between the trimmed V and J ends, which lost 5 bases and 1 base, there was a span of 9 bases. The germline gives CDR1 SGHTA, CDR2 FQGNSA. This CDR3 has 13 residues.

This chain uses TRBV7-2 with TRBJ1-1, with a possible D match to TRBD1 (6 bases). V shed 5 bases and J shed 3 bases, with 19 bases lying between them. CDR3 length: 16 amino acids. The germline V gene has CDR1 SGHTA and CDR2 FQGNSA. CDR3 loop: CASSLSRGQKYTEAFF. The CDR3 DNA sequence: TGTGCCAGCAGCCTTTCAAGAGGACAGAAGTACACTGAAGCTTTCTTT.

V gene TRBV15 combines with J gene TRBJ2-1; 9 bases map to TRBD2. The CDR3 sequence is 14 residues long. Germline lookup yields CDR1 LNHNV and CDR2 YYDKDF (reference sequence). J lost 9 bases, V lost 0 bases, and 3 bases had no gene match. The CDR3 reads CATSREGGRAEQFF. The CDR3 DNA reads TGTGCCACCAGCAGAGAAGGCGGGAGGGCTGAGCAGTTCTTC.

The DNA for the CDR3 is TGCAGCGTTGGGGAGCTAGCGGGACGAGGATACGAGCAGTACTTC. Amino acid sequence: CSVGELAGRGYEQYF. The genes are TRBV29-1 and TRBJ2-7; 9 bases align to TRBD2. V dropped 4 bases and J dropped 4; count of bases not matched to a gene: 11. This CDR3 region has 15 residues. Germline values: CDR1 SQVTM, CDR2 ANQGSEA.

In DNA form, the CDR3 reads TGTGCCAGCTCATCGACAGGGATAGAGGCTTTCTTT. Its protein is CASSSTGIEAFF. The chain combines TRBV18 with TRBJ1-1; 7 bases agree with TRBD1. The V segment lost 5 bases and the J segment 11 bases; nucleotides outside the gene matches: 8. The V gene's germline CDR1 is KGHSH and CDR2 LQKENI. CDR3 size: 12 residues.